The clone carrying this T cell receptor beta chain has more than one count but fewer than ten. The record originates from a study of regulatory T cells in long-lasting Graves disease. Building the TCR beta libraries relied on iRepertoire HTBI primers, and CDR3 regions underwent Arm-PCR. MiXCR, applied by TCRdb to the multiplex PCR reads, yields one record per CDR3 protein. The sample lists about 470,000 distinct CDR3 sequences, around a fifth occurring once. This CDR3 is 17 amino acids long. In germline, CDR1 is LNHDA, CDR2 SQIVND (reference sequence). The V gene end was trimmed by 2 bases and the J gene end by 1 base; junction bases not matched to a gene: 5. Time point of the sample: persistent/refractory GD, antithyroid drugs over 5 years with positive TRAb. Generation of the TCR library employed RNA extracted from PBMCs.

The TCR originated in a female donor with Graves disease. The sample was peripheral blood mononuclear cells (PBMCs), taken when the disease was refractory, from a patient treated with antithyroid drugs. The chain couples TRBV19 to TRBJ2-5; TRBD2 aligns across 12 bases. The CDR3 coding sequence is TGTGCCAGTAGTATAAGACAGACTAGCGGGAGCCAAGAGACCCAGTACTTC. Translation: CASSIRQTSGSQETQYF.